These 22 T cell receptor beta chains were sequenced from one sample in a study of OX40 agonist ivuxolimab in advanced cancers. Clones were read by immunoSEQ multiplex PCR, and TCRdb kept only the in-frame ones, dropping some. The profile shows some 69,000 clones, over 75% of them singletons. The specimen comprised CD4+ or CD8+ T cells sorted from blood, sampled in a trial of the OX40 agonist ivuxolimab. These receptors came from an adult with an advanced solid tumor such as melanoma, head and neck, liver or kidney cancer.

The V call is TRBV7-9, the J call TRBJ2-3; D possibly matches TRBD1 or TRBD2 (5 bases each). CDR3 length: 17 residues. Germline V lookup: CDR1 SEHNR, CDR2 FQNEAQ (reference sequence). Trimming pared 1 base from V and 2 bases from J, leaving 16 bases between. The DNA for the CDR3 is TGTGCCAGCAGCTTAGTAGATGGGAGCAGGGCCACAGATACGCAGTATTTT. It is translated as CASSLVDGSRATDTQYF.

The chain combines TRBV2 with TRBJ2-3; D is uncertain. V lost 7 bases and J 4 bases, leaving 12 bases between the germline ends. The CDR3 consists of 13 residues. CDR1 is SNHLY and CDR2 is FYNNEI in the germline V gene. CDR3 residues: CASKLTTADTQYF. CDR3 nucleotide sequence: TGTGCCAGCAAACTTACTACGGCAGATACGCAGTATTTT.

The CDR3 sequence: CASSAAPGQVSDTQYF. The CDR3 DNA reads TGCGCCAGCAGCGCTGCCCCGGGACAGGTTAGCGATACGCAGTATTTT. The chain has TRBV5-1 and TRBJ2-3; 8 bases are a match to TRBD1. From germline, CDR1 is SGHRS and CDR2 YFSETQ. The ends lost 4 bases at V and 6 bases at J; junction bases unmatched: 13. The CDR3 totals 16 residues.

The rearrangement links TRBV29-1 to TRBJ1-4, with 8 bases lining up with TRBD1. The germline V gene encodes CDR1 SQVTM and CDR2 ANQGSEA. This CDR3 has 13 amino acids. V was clipped by 6 bases and J by 8 bases; unmatched bases: 8. The CDR3 spells CSVTGTGGEKLFF. The CDR3 DNA sequence: TGCAGCGTAACCGGGACAGGAGGGGAAAAACTGTTTTTT.

The chain couples TRBV28 to TRBJ1-1; tentatively, D is TRBD1 (5 bases). Germline V lookup: CDR1 MDHEN, CDR2 SYDVKM. V was cut by 5 bases and J by 0 bases, with 13 bases left in between. The CDR3 consists of 15 residues. The CDR3 spells CASSMGGFMNTEAFF. CDR3 nucleotide sequence: TGTGCCAGCAGTATGGGGGGGTTTATGAACACTGAAGCTTTCTTT.

V and J are TRBV5-6 and TRBJ1-1, with a possible D match to TRBD1 (6 bases). The CDR3 has 15 amino acids. Per the germline V gene, CDR1 is SGHDT and CDR2 is YYEEEE. V was cut by 0 bases and J by 0 bases, with 9 bases left in between. CDR3 sequence reads: CASSLEQGMNTEAFF. The CDR3 bases are TGTGCCAGCAGCTTGGAACAGGGAATGAACACTGAAGCTTTCTTT.

The V and J genes are TRBV5-1 and TRBJ2-3, with D possibly being TRBD1 (6 bases). Deletions cut 4 bases from V and 1 base from J, with 13 bases between. The CDR3 loop spans 15 amino acids. CDR1 is SGHRS and CDR2 is YFSETQ in the germline V gene. The CDR3 loop reads CASSMYRVGTDTQYF. CDR3 bases: TGCGCCAGCAGCATGTACAGGGTAGGCACAGATACGCAGTATTTT.

The J gene is TRBJ2-2, the V gene TRBV10-2; D unresolved. CDR3 size: 14 residues. Germline V gene sequence: CDR1 WSHSY, CDR2 SAAADI. The V end was cut by 6 bases, the J end by 0 bases, with 8 bases between. The CDR3 spells CASRLEANTGELFF. The CDR3 coding sequence is TGCGCCAGCAGACTCGAAGCGAACACCGGGGAGCTGTTTTTT.

V usage is TRBV11-2 and J usage is TRBJ2-3; the D gene could be TRBD1 or TRBD2 (5 bases each). Germline CDR1 and CDR2: SGHAT and FQNNGV. CDR3 length: 14 residues. The V end was cut by 6 bases, the J end by 3 bases, with 13 bases between. The CDR3 DNA reads TGTGCCAGCAGGGGGACGGTAGGGACAGATACGCAGTATTTT. This encodes CASRGTVGTDTQYF.

This chain uses TRBV7-2 with TRBJ2-3; D call uncertain. CDR3 length: 13 residues. CDR1 and CDR2 (germline): SGHTA, FQGNSA. The V and J ends lost 5 bases and 0 bases respectively, with 6 bases between them. The CDR3, as DNA: TGTGCCAGCAGCATGGACAGCACAGATACGCAGTATTTT. Protein sequence: CASSMDSTDTQYF.

This clone was seen repeatedly, ten times or more. This chain uses TRBV19 with TRBJ1-5; TRBD1 is a possible D gene (6 bases). V lost 7 bases and J lost 5, with 21 bases in between. Germline loops: CDR1 LNHDA, CDR2 SQIVND (reference sequence). The CDR3 contains 16 residues. The DNA for the CDR3 is TGTGCCAGTACCCCAAACCGGGGGGGCAGGGATCAGCCCCAGCATTTT. This translates into CASTPNRGGRDQPQHF.

The chain links TRBV13 to TRBJ2-2; the D gene is possibly TRBD2 (6 bases). The CDR3 has 16 amino acids. CDR1 is PRHDT, CDR2 FYEKMQ, per germline (reference sequence). V shed 10 bases and J shed 7 bases, with 25 bases lying between them. DNA for the CDR3: TGTGCCACCTCGGGGCTGCTTAAGGGAGGTGTCGGGGAGCTGTTTTTT. The encoded protein is CATSGLLKGGVGELFF.

V usage is TRBV4-2 and J usage is TRBJ2-1; D unclear. The CDR3 sequence is 13 residues long. From germline, CDR1 is LGHNA and CDR2 YNFKEQ. The ends were cut back, 1 base at V and 9 bases at J, with 10 bases in the middle. Here the CDR3 reads CASSQGHFREQFF. As DNA, the CDR3 is TGTGCCAGCAGCCAAGGGCACTTTCGTGAGCAGTTCTTC.

Concerning this clone itself: The junction differs from germline at one of its ends, possibly a read error. This sequence joins TRBV7-7 and TRBJ2-3; possible D gene TRBD2, 7 bases. Germline loops: CDR1 SSHAT, CDR2 FNYEAQ (reference sequence). The CDR3 has 14 amino acids. CDR3 sequence (DNA): TGTGCTAGCAGCTTAGGGGGGGCGTCAGATACGCAGTATTTT. The encoded protein is CASSLGGASDTQYF.

This rearrangement joins TRBV7-2 to TRBJ2-6; D is ambiguous. The germline CDR1 and CDR2 sequences are SGHTA and FQGNSA. V shed 4 bases and J shed 1 base, with 11 bases lying between them. The CDR3 loop spans 16 amino acids. The CDR3 reads CASSYGSGSGANVLTF. As DNA, the CDR3 is TGTGCCAGCAGCTACGGGTCAGGATCTGGGGCCAACGTCCTGACTTTC.

This clone came up once. This chain links TRBV28 with TRBJ2-7, with 8 bases fitting TRBD1. After removal of 5 bases from V and 5 bases from J, the junction contained 8 bases not matched to a gene. The CDR3 totals 14 residues. The germline gives CDR1 MDHEN, CDR2 SYDVKM. In DNA, the CDR3 is TGTGCCAGCAGTCTACCGGACAGGGTCAACGAGCAGTACTTC. Translation: CASSLPDRVNEQYF.

The gene calls are TRBV18 and TRBJ2-1; unclear D gene. Trimming shortened V by 2 bases and J by 6 bases, and 2 bases separated the two germline ends. This CDR3 comprises 11 residues. Germline CDR1 reads KGHSH; CDR2 reads LQKENI. In DNA, the CDR3 is TGTGCCAGCTCACCAACCAATGAGCAGTTCTTC. This sequence encodes CASSPTNEQFF.

The chain is built from TRBV7-8 and TRBJ1-2, with D uncertain. CDR1 is SGHVS and CDR2 is FQNEAQ in the germline V gene. The CDR3 totals 13 residues. The ends were cut back, 1 base at V and 2 bases at J, with 5 bases in the middle. CDR3 in amino acids: CASSLDKNYGYTF. The CDR3 DNA reads TGTGCCAGCAGCTTAGACAAAAACTATGGCTACACCTTC.

The gene calls are TRBV14 and TRBJ2-3, with TRBD1 as a possible D gene (5 bases). This CDR3 is built from 15 residues. V lost 0 bases and J lost 2, with 9 bases in between. Germline V gives CDR1 SGHDN, CDR2 FVKESK. The CDR3 loop is CASSQDGADTDTQYF. The CDR3 DNA follows: TGTGCCAGCAGCCAAGATGGGGCAGACACAGATACGCAGTATTTT.

The chain carries TRBV7-6 and TRBJ1-3; D not certain. There are 14 residues in the CDR3. Deletions cut 3 bases from V and 4 bases from J, with 10 bases between. The germline gives CDR1 SGHVS, CDR2 FNYEAQ. CDR3 nucleotide sequence: TGTGCCAGCAGCTTTGAGAGAGCCGGAAACACCATATATTTT. Translated: CASSFERAGNTIYF.

The chain joins TRBV6-4 to TRBJ2-2; no firm D call. The CDR3 sequence is 16 residues long. V was trimmed by 3 bases and J by 6 bases, leaving 17 bases between them. The V gene's germline CDR1 is MRHNA and CDR2 SNTAGT. CDR3 sequence reads: CASSEFSGENPGELFF. CDR3 nucleotides: TGTGCCAGCAGTGAGTTTTCCGGCGAAAATCCCGGGGAGCTGTTTTTT.

V usage is TRBV7-3 and J usage is TRBJ2-2, with D perhaps TRBD2 (6 bases). The germline CDR1 and CDR2 sequences are SGHTA and FQGTGA. V dropped 5 bases and J dropped 5 bases, with 9 bases sitting between them. CDR3 length equals 13 residues. This CDR3 reads CASSLARTGELFF. The CDR3 bases are TGTGCCAGCAGCCTAGCGCGAACCGGGGAGCTGTTTTTT.